The entry below gives a single TCR beta chain sequence along with its context. As yet, its antigen is unknown. Other DNA sequences within the sample encode an identical CDR3. The protocol was immunoSEQ multiplex PCR, while the TCRdb copy is restricted to in-frame clones and leaves out a portion. The repertoire consists of 2 million to 2.5 million clones, with 85% to 95% occurring once and the leading ten covering 0.39%. The data belong to a study of shared clonotypes between healthy human individuals. Overall study findings and caveats: The sharing of approximately 4.6% of naive CD4 clonotypes was seen across a handful of donors. Investigators expected sequencing depth to affect clonotype sharing among donors. Sampling used blood alone; tissue repertoires probably differ.

The CDR3 extends over 13 amino acids. V gave up 3 bases and J gave up 5 bases, with 8 bases separating them. Germline V lookup: CDR1 MNHEY, CDR2 SMNVEV (reference sequence). The V and J genes are TRBV27 and TRBJ1-5; D is unclear. The sequenced material came from naive CD4+ T cells from PBMCs. Subset reported: CD45RA+ positively selected. The source is a man younger than 30 in good health. Some clones in this sample may be carry-over from other donors' samples. CDR3 sequence reads: CASSFRRDQPQHF. The CDR3 DNA is TGTGCCAGCAGTTTCCGCCGGGATCAGCCCCAGCATTTT.